Following are 23 T cell receptor beta chains from one sample sequenced in a study of shared clonotypes between healthy human individuals. Some clones are missing from TCRdb's copy, which holds only in-frame ones; the method was immunoSEQ multiplex PCR. The table has some 2,000,000 clones, about 95% seen once. Sequences were obtained from naive CD4+ T cells sorted from blood. Subset reported: CD45RA+ positively selected. The receptor source for this set is a man aged 18 to 30 in good health.

This chain connects TRBV5-8 to TRBJ2-1; 7 bases line up with TRBD1. The trim removed 4 bases at V and 5 bases at J, leaving 6 bases unmatched. Germline CDR1 SGHTS, CDR2 YDEGEE. This CDR3 region has 14 residues. CDR3 protein: CASSVGTVNNEQFF. DNA of the CDR3: TGTGCCAGCAGCGTGGGGACAGTCAACAATGAGCAGTTCTTC.

Turning to this clone: Other DNA sequences in this sample translate to the same CDR3. This chain connects TRBV19 to TRBJ2-7; TRBD1 matches at 8 bases. CDR3 length equals 13 residues. Germline V gene data show CDR1 as LNHDA and CDR2 as SQIVND (reference sequence). With V trimmed by 3 bases and J by 4 bases, 2 bases remained unmatched. CDR3 sequence: CASSIGQGYEQYF. The CDR3, as DNA: TGTGCCAGTAGTATCGGACAGGGATACGAGCAGTACTTC.

The CDR3 DNA reads TGTGCCAGCAGCTTAGGCCAGGGGGCACAAGAGACCCAGTACTTC. Residues: CASSLGQGAQETQYF. This chain uses TRBV13 with TRBJ2-5; 8 bases fit TRBD1. The CDR3 is 15 amino acids. The junction had 2 bases not matched to a gene; V was cut back by 0 bases and J by 2 bases. The V gene's germline CDR1 is PRHDT and CDR2 FYEKMQ (reference sequence). Full variable domain (remainder filled in from reference TRBV13 and TRBJ2-5): AAGVIQSPRHLIKEKRETATLKCYPIPRHDTVYWYQQGPGQDPQFLISFYEKMQSDKGSIPDRFSAQQFSDYHSELNMSSLELGDSALYFCASSLGQGAQETQYFGPGTRLLVL.

The chain uses TRBV5-1 and TRBJ1-1; D is ambiguous. There are 13 residues in the CDR3. Germline CDR1 reads SGHRS; CDR2 reads YFSETQ. Trimming pared 4 bases from V and 1 base from J, leaving 8 bases between. The CDR3 protein is CASSPLTNTEAFF. In DNA, the CDR3 is TGCGCCAGCAGCCCCCTGACGAACACTGAAGCTTTCTTT.

The V and J genes are TRBV10-2 and TRBJ1-1, with TRBD1 as a possible D gene (5 bases). This CDR3 is 13 amino acids long. Deletions cut 1 base from V and 8 bases from J, with 11 bases between. Germline lookup yields CDR1 WSHSY and CDR2 SAAADI. DNA of the CDR3: TGCGCCAGCAGTGAGTTCAGGGCGTGGGAAGCTTTCTTT. Translated: CASSEFRAWEAFF.

The chain has TRBV11-3 and TRBJ2-7; 7 bases are shared with TRBD1. Trimming cost V 4 bases and J 2 bases; bases outside gene matches: 14. CDR1 is SGHNT, CDR2 YENEEA, per germline. The CDR3 loop spans 17 amino acids. The CDR3 DNA reads TGTGCCAGCAGCTCCCCGCCTCAGTCCGACAGGGCCTACGAGCAGTACTTC. Translation gives CASSSPPQSDRAYEQYF.

The chain couples TRBV6-6 to TRBJ1-2, with 7 nucleotides matching TRBD1. In germline, CDR1 is MNHNY, CDR2 SVGAGI (reference sequence). The length of the CDR3 is 14 residues. The junction had 5 bases not matched to a gene; V was cut back by 6 bases and J by 1 base. The CDR3 protein is CASRRGQFNYGYTF. In DNA form, the CDR3 reads TGTGCCAGCAGACGGGGACAGTTTAACTATGGCTACACCTTC.

As concerns this clone: This CDR3 is also generated by other DNA sequences in the sample. J is TRBJ2-1 and V is TRBV11-2; weak D call: TRBD1 (6 bases). The CDR3 contains 15 residues. V dropped 0 bases and J dropped 3 bases, with 9 bases sitting between them. Germline CDR1 SGHAT, CDR2 FQNNGV. This chain's CDR3 is CASSLDRGGYNEQFF. The CDR3 bases are TGTGCCAGCAGCTTAGACAGGGGCGGCTACAATGAGCAGTTCTTC.

The chain has TRBV6-1 and TRBJ2-7; tentative D call: TRBD2 (8 bases). This CDR3 spans 15 amino acids. Germline CDR1 is MNHNS and CDR2 is SASEGT. The V end lost 7 bases, the J end lost 4 bases, and 20 bases lay between the germline ends. In DNA form, the CDR3 reads TGTGCCAGCACCCAGGGGGGACTAGGACGATACGAGCAGTACTTC. It encodes CASTQGGLGRYEQYF.

This clone was seen only once. Other DNA sequences in this sample translate to the same CDR3. The chain combines TRBV7-2 with TRBJ2-3; D is unresolved. The CDR3 runs 15 residues. Between the trimmed V and J ends, which lost 5 bases and 2 bases, there was a span of 14 bases. CDR1 and CDR2 from the germline V gene are SGHTA and FQGNSA. CDR3 DNA: TGTGCCAGCAGCCTTCGGACCGGTTCCACAGATACGCAGTATTTT. It specifies CASSLRTGSTDTQYF.

The chain links TRBV6-5 to TRBJ2-7; TRBD2 aligns across 7 bases. The length of the CDR3 is 13 residues. From germline, CDR1 is MNHEY and CDR2 SVGAGI. V trimming: 0 bases; J trimming: 8 bases; junction bases outside the gene matches: 4. The CDR3, as DNA: TGTGCCAGCAGTTACTCTGGGGAGGGAAAGCAGTACTTC. This translates into CASSYSGEGKQYF.

The V and J genes are TRBV15 and TRBJ1-1, with 9 bases matching TRBD1. Looked up from germline, CDR1 is LNHNV and CDR2 is YYDKDF (reference sequence). The CDR3 runs 15 residues. The V and J ends lost 1 base and 5 bases, in that order; junction bases with no gene match: 5. The CDR3 loop reads CATSRGGQGRTEAFF. In DNA, the CDR3 is TGTGCCACCAGCAGAGGGGGACAGGGCAGGACTGAAGCTTTCTTT. The full variable domain, with the rest looked up from reference TRBV15 and TRBJ1-1, is DAMVIQNPRYQVTQFGKPVTLSCSQTLNHNVMYWYQQKSSQAPKLLFHYYDKDFNNEADTPDNFQSRRPNTSFCFLDIRSPGLGDTAMYLCATSRGGQGRTEAFFGQGTRLTVV.

The V gene is TRBV9, the J gene TRBJ1-2, with a tentative D call TRBD1 (6 bases). V shed 4 bases and J shed 2 bases, with 9 bases lying between them. The CDR3 has 13 amino acids. Looked up from germline, CDR1 is SGDLS and CDR2 is YYNGEE. The CDR3 nucleotides read TGTGCCAGCAGCCGTACAGGGAACTATGGCTACACCTTC. This encodes CASSRTGNYGYTF.

This chain connects TRBV7-2 to TRBJ1-1, with unresolved D. This CDR3 spans 13 amino acids. The germline gives CDR1 SGHTA, CDR2 FQGNSA. The V and J ends lost 2 bases and 11 bases respectively, with 15 bases between them. The CDR3 region is CASSLHQWPGAFF. The CDR3 DNA follows: TGTGCCAGCAGCTTACATCAATGGCCTGGGGCTTTCTTT.

The chain employs TRBV10-3 and TRBJ2-7; D is perhaps TRBD1 (5 bases). This CDR3 comprises 15 residues. V gave up 2 bases and J gave up 2 bases, with 13 bases separating them. The germline V gene encodes CDR1 ENHRY and CDR2 SYGVKD. This CDR3 reads CAISEGNQGAYEQYF. CDR3 DNA: TGTGCCATCAGTGAGGGAAATCAGGGCGCCTACGAGCAGTACTTC.

This chain links TRBV7-9 with TRBJ2-7, with 8 bases identical to TRBD2. Germline CDR1 reads SEHNR; CDR2 reads FQNEAQ (reference sequence). V lost 6 bases to trimming and J lost 6 bases; unmatched junction nucleotides: 7. The CDR3 length is 13 residues. CDR3 sequence reads: CASRPTAGGEQYF. In DNA form, the CDR3 reads TGTGCCAGCAGGCCAACTGCGGGGGGCGAGCAGTACTTC.

The CDR3 DNA follows: TGTGCCAGCAGCCTGGACAGGGTTGGCACTGAAGCTTTCTTT. This translates into CASSLDRVGTEAFF. The chain joins TRBV11-2 to TRBJ1-1; 8 nucleotides align to TRBD1. V lost 5 bases, J lost 4 bases, and 6 bases stayed unmatched. The CDR3 covers 14 residues. Germline CDR1 SGHAT, CDR2 FQNNGV.

This rearrangement joins TRBV30 to TRBJ2-7; D not certain. Germline assignment: CDR1 GTSNPN and CDR2 SVGIG (reference sequence). V shed 2 bases and J shed 2 bases, with 10 bases lying between them. The CDR3 has 13 residues. The CDR3, as DNA: TGTGCCTGGAGTCAAGACGGTGCCTACGAGCAGTACTTC. Translating it yields CAWSQDGAYEQYF.

V and J are TRBV2 and TRBJ2-2; perhaps TRBD1 as D (6 bases). Germline V gene sequence: CDR1 SNHLY, CDR2 FYNNEI. V lost 4 bases, J lost 5 bases, and 14 bases lay in between. The CDR3 is made up of 15 amino acids. CDR3 nucleotide sequence: TGTGCCAGCAGTGGGCGGACAGCCATGACCGGGGAGCTGTTTTTT. It is translated as CASSGRTAMTGELFF.

The V gene is TRBV7-9, the J gene TRBJ1-3; no clear D. The CDR3 is 14 amino acids. The V gene's germline CDR1 is SEHNR and CDR2 FQNEAQ (reference sequence). V was cut by 0 bases and J by 0 bases, with 3 bases left in between. The CDR3: CASSLASSGNTIYF. The CDR3 region has the DNA TGTGCCAGCAGCTTAGCGTCCTCTGGAAACACCATATATTTT.

The V and J genes are TRBV5-6 and TRBJ1-3, with D uncertain. The CDR3 totals 16 residues. CDR1 and CDR2 (germline): SGHDT, YYEEEE. Trimming pared 0 bases from V and 2 bases from J, leaving 12 bases between. In nucleotides, the CDR3 is TGTGCCAGCAGCTTGGTCGGGGAGGGAACTGGAAACACCATATATTTT. It encodes CASSLVGEGTGNTIYF.

This clone was recorded once. The CDR3 bases are TGTGCCTGGACCGACAGGGGGATCCACAATGAGCAGTTCTTC. As protein: CAWTDRGIHNEQFF. The rearrangement uses TRBV30 and TRBJ2-1; TRBD1 agrees at 9 bases. CDR1 GTSNPN and CDR2 SVGIG come from the germline V gene (reference sequence). With 4 bases clipped from V and 5 bases from J, the junction kept 6 bases outside the gene matches. The CDR3 length is 14 residues.

The chain combines TRBV19 with TRBJ2-3; D remains ambiguous. Trimming took 5 bases from V and 2 from J, leaving 8 bases between them. Germline CDR1 and CDR2: LNHDA and SQIVND (reference sequence). The CDR3 sequence is 13 residues long. CDR3 DNA sequence: TGTGCCAGTAGTCAACAGAACACAGATACGCAGTATTTT. Translating it yields CASSQQNTDTQYF. The variable domain in full, completed from reference TRBV19 and TRBJ2-3, reads DGGITQSPKYLFRKEGQNVTLSCEQNLNHDAMYWYRQDPGQGLRLIYYSQIVNDFQKGDIAEGYSVSREKKESFPLTVTSAQKNPTAFYLCASSQQNTDTQYFGPGTRLTVL.